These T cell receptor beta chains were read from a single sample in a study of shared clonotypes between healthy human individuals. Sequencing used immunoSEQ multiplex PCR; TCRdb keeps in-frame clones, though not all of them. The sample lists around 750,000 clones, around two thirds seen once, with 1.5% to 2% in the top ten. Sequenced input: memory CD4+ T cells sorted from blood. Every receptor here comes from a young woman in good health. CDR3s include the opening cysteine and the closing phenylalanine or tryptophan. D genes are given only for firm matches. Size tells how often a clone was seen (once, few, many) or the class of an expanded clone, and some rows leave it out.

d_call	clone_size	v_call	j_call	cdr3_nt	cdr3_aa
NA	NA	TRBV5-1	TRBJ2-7	TGCGCCAGCAGCTTGATTAGCGGAGCGCACGAGCAGTACTTC	CASSLISGAHEQYF
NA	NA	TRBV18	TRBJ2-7	TGTGCCAGCTCACCTACAGGGTACGAGCAGTACTTC	CASSPTGYEQYF
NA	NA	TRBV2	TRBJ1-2	TGTGCCAGCTCTGAGGTCGGGGTTGACTATGGCTACACCTTC	CASSEVGVDYGYTF
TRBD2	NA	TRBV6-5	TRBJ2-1	TGTGCCAGCAGTTACTCGTGGACTAGCGGCTCCAATGAGCAGTTCTTC	CASSYSWTSGSNEQFF
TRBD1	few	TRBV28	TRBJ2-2	TGTGCCAGCCGTTTTACAGGGGCGAGCACCGGGGAGCTGTTTTTT	CASRFTGASTGELFF
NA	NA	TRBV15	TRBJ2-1	TGTGCCACCAGCAGAGATCGAATCTCCTACAATGAGCAGTTCTTC	CATSRDRISYNEQFF
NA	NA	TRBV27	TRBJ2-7	TGTGCCAGCAGTCCGAATTTCGGTTCCTCCTACGAGCAGTACTTC	CASSPNFGSSYEQYF
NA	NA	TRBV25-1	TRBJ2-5	TGTGCCAGCAGCCCTACAGGGATGGAGACCCAGTACTTC	CASSPTGMETQYF
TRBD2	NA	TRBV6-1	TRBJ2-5	TGTGCCAGCAAGACTAGCGGGATCGGCGAGACCCAGTACTTC	CASKTSGIGETQYF
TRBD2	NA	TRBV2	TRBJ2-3	TGTGCCAGCACGGGCGTGGGCCTAGCGGGAGATACGCAGTATTTT	CASTGVGLAGDTQYF
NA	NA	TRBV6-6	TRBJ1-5	TGTGCCAGCAGTTTCGAGGTCAATCAGCCCCAGCATTTT	CASSFEVNQPQHF
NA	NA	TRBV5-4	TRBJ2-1	TGTGCCAGCAGCTTGGAACTAGCAATCGGCAATGAGCAGTTCTTC	CASSLELAIGNEQFF
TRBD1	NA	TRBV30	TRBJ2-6	TGTGCCGGGGACAGCTCTGGGGCCAACGTCCTGACTTTC	CAGDSSGANVLTF
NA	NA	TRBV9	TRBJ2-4	TGTGCCAGCAGCGCCGGGGGCAAAAACATTCAGTACTTC	CASSAGGKNIQYF
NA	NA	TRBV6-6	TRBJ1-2	TGTGCCAGCAGCCCGGGGGGTGGCTACACCTTC	CASSPGGGYTF
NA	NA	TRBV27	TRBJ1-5	TGTGCCAGCAGTTCATATTTCACTCGGGGAAGGGGCCATCAGCCCCAGCATTTT	CASSSYFTRGRGHQPQHF
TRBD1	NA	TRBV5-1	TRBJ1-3	TGCGCCAGCAGCGCCCGACAGGGGGCCGTTGGAAACACCATATATTTT	CASSARQGAVGNTIYF
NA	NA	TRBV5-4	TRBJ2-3	TGTGCCAGCAGCTTGGGACGCGACTTTAGCACAGATACGCAGTATTTT	CASSLGRDFSTDTQYF